This T cell receptor beta chain is drawn from a study of T cell clusters in autoimmune cytopenias. The germline V gene encodes CDR1 ENHRY and CDR2 SYGVKD. CDR3 length: 18 amino acids. Each sample's input was around 250 ng genomic DNA, about 38,000 genome equivalents. One tube held mixed TRB-A and TRB-B primer pools for touch-down PCR. TCRdb processed the multiplex PCR reads again and assigns one entry to each CDR3 protein, with no DNA. The table gives about 4,800 distinct CDR3 sequences; the top ten clones make up 8.5% of it. Sequenced input: peripheral blood. The receptor comes from a human donor with an autoimmune cytopenia or autoimmune hepatitis (not recorded which). The chain has TRBV10-3 and TRBJ2-3; lacking DNA, the TRBD2 call made by TCRdb goes unchecked. The CDR3 sequence: CAISDGTSGILGTDTQYF.